At least ten counts were recorded for the clone carrying this TCR beta chain. Its antigen is currently unknown. This CDR3 contains 15 residues. Germline V gene lookup returns CDR1 LNHNV and CDR2 YYDKDF (reference sequence). Trimming cost V 0 bases and J 2 bases, with 10 bases left between them. This record belongs to a study of regulatory T cells in long-lasting Graves disease. On the study more broadly: Persistence in Graves' disease denoted antithyroid drug use beyond 5 years alongside positive TSH receptor antibodies.

Specified time point: persistent/refractory GD, antithyroid drugs over 5 years with positive TRAb. PBMC-extracted RNA yielded the TCR library. CDR3 regions were amplified by Arm-PCR using iRepertoire HTBI primers to build TCR beta libraries. One entry per CDR3 protein, called by TCRdb with MiXCR from the multiplex PCR reads. The sample yields roughly 400,000 distinct CDR3 sequences, 20% to 25% seen once. Study conclusions and caveats: Persistent-disease Graves' patients showed less TCR diversity than new cases.

Material: peripheral blood mononuclear cells (PBMCs), obtained when the disease was refractory, from a patient treated with antithyroid drugs. J is TRBJ1-2 and V is TRBV15; tentatively, D is TRBD1 (5 bases). This receptor was taken from a female donor with Graves disease. CDR3 sequence (DNA): TGTGCCACCAGCAGAGAAACAGGTCCAAACTATGGCTACACCTTC. Translation gives CATSRETGPNYGYTF.